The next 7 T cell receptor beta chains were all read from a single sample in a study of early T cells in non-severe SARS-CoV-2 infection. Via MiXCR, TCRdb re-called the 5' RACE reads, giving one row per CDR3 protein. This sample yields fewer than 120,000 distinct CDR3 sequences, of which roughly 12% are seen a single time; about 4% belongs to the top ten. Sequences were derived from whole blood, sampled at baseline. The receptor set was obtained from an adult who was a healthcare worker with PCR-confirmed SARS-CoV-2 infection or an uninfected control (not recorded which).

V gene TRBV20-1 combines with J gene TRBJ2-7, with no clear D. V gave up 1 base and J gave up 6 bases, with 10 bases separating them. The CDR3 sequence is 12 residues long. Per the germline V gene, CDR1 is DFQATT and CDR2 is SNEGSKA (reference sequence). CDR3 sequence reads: CSARGHRPEQYF. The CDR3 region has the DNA TGCAGTGCTAGAGGCCACCGCCCCGAGCAGTACTTC.

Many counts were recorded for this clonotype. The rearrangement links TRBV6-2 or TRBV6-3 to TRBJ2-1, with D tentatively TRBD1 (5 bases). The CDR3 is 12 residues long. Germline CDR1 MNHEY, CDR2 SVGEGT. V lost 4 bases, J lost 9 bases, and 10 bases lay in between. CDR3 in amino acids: CASSWGATEQFF. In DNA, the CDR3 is TGTGCCAGCAGTTGGGGCGCTACTGAGCAGTTCTTC.

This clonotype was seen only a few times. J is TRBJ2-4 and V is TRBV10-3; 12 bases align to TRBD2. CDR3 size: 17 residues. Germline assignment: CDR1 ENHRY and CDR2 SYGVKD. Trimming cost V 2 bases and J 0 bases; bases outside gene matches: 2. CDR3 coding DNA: TGTGCCATCAGTGAGAGACTAGCGGGGGTAGCCAAAAACATTCAGTACTTC. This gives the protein CAISERLAGVAKNIQYF.

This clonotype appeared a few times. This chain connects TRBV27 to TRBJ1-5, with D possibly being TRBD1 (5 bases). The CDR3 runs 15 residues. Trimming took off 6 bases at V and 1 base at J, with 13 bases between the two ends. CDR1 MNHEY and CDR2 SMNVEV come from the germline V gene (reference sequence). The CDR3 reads CASSPQVISNQPQHF. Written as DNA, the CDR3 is TGTGCCAGCAGCCCACAGGTTATAAGCAATCAGCCCCAGCATTTT.

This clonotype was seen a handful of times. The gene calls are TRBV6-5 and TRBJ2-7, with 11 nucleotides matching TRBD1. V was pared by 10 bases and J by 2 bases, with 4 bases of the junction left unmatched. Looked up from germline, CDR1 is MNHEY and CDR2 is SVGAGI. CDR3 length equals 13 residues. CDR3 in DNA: TGTGCCACCGGGGACAGGGGGGCCTACGAGCAGTACTTC. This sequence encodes CATGDRGAYEQYF.

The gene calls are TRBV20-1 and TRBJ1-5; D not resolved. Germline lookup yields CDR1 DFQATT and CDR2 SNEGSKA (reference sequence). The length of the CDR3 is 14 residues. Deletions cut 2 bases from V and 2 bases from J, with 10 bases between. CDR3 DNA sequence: TGCAGTGCTAGATCCGAGAGAGGCAATCAGCCCCAGCATTTT. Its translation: CSARSERGNQPQHF.

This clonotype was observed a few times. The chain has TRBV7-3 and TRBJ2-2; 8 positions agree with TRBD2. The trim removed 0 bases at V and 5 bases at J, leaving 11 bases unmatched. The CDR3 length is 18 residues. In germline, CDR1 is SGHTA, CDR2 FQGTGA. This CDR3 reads CASSLTTGRALLTGELFF. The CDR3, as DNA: TGTGCCAGCAGCTTAACGACCGGGAGGGCCCTTTTGACCGGGGAGCTGTTTTTT.